The T cell receptor (beta chain) under discussion was sequenced for a study of spatial heterogeneity in lung cancer. For the study at large: In cases with available follow-up PBMC samples, these were sequenced at a median of roughly two years after resection.

A distinct unique molecular identifier was carried by each TCR cDNA molecule. TCRdb passed the 5' RACE reads through MiXCR, listing each CDR3 protein once. The profile shows some 43,000 distinct CDR3 sequences, about 10% of them singletons. The sample's time point: blood at routine non-recurrence follow-up after resection. The CDR3 has 12 amino acids. The germline V gene has CDR1 SQVTM and CDR2 ANQGSEA. Trimming pared 6 bases from V and 1 base from J, leaving 9 bases between. Sequenced here: PBMCs, sampled at follow-up. This TCR was recovered from a female donor with early-stage non-small cell lung cancer. The genes are TRBV29-1 and TRBJ1-1; D is perhaps TRBD1 (5 bases). In nucleotides, the CDR3 is TGCAGCGTCTGGGACGGGAACACTGAAGCTTTCTTT. Translated: CSVWDGNTEAFF.